Given below is one T cell receptor beta chain in context. This entry is derived from a study of blood T cell repertoires in COVID-19. The overall study: Sites in the United States, Italy and Spain provided acute and convalescent COVID-19 samples. PBMCs, B-cell-depleted T cells, or T cells were the source of the cDNA or gDNA that made up the material.

CDR1 and CDR2 (germline): LGHDT, YNNKEL (reference sequence). Trimming stripped 0 bases from V and 4 bases from J, with 18 bases between. CDR3 length equals 17 residues. How the authors handled the data: Nucleated cell number was recorded as an estimate derived from reference gene primer amplification. Generated by immunoSEQ multiplex PCR, the TCRdb table keeps only in-frame clones and is missing some. For V, J and clone size, that table is used; D and trimming come from the DNA. The sample contains about 80,000 clones, about four fifths of which appear only once. The sequenced sample was peripheral blood. V is TRBV3-1 (or the pseudogene TRBV3-2) and J is TRBJ1-2, with a tentative D call TRBD1 (6 bases). The source is a woman in her 70s with acute or convalescent COVID-19. The CDR3 nucleotides are TGTGCCAGCAGCCAAGACGTTAGGGCAGGGGATTTCTATGGCTACACCTTC. Translation gives CASSQDVRAGDFYGYTF.